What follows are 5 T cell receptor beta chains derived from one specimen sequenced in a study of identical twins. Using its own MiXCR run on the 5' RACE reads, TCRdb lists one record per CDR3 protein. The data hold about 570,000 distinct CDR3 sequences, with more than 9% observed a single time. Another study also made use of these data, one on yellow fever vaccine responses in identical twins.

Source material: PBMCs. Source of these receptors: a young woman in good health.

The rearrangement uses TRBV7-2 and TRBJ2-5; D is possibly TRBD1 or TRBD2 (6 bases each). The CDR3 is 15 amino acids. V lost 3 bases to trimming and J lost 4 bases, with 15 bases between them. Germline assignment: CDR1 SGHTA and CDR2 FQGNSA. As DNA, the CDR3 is TGTGCCAGCAGCTTTGGCGGGACACTAGGAGAGACCCAGTACTTC. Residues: CASSFGGTLGETQYF.

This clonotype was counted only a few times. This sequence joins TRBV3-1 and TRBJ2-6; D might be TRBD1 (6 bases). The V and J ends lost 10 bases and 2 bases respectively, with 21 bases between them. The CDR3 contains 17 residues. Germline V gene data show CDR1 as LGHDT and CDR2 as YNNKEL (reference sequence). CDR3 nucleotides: TGTGCCACCTCCCAAGCGTTCTCAGGGGCTGGGGCCAACGTCCTGACTTTC. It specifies CATSQAFSGAGANVLTF.

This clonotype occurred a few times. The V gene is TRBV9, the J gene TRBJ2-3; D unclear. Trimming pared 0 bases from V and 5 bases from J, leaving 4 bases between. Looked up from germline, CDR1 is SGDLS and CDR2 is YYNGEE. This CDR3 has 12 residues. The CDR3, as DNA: TGTGCCAGCAGCGTAGAGGGAGATACGCAGTATTTT. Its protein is CASSVEGDTQYF.

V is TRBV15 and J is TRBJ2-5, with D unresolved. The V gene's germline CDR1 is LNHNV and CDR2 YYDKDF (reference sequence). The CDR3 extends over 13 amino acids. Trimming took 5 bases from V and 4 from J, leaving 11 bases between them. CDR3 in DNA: TGTGCCACCAGCCAGCATCTTCTAGAGACCCAGTACTTC. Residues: CATSQHLLETQYF.

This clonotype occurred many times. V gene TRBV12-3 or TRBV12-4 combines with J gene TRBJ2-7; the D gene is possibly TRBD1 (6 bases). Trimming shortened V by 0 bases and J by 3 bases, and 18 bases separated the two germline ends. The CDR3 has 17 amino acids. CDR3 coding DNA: TGTGCCAGCAGTTTAGCGCAAGGGGGAATCACCGTCTACGAGCAGTACTTC. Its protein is CASSLAQGGITVYEQYF.